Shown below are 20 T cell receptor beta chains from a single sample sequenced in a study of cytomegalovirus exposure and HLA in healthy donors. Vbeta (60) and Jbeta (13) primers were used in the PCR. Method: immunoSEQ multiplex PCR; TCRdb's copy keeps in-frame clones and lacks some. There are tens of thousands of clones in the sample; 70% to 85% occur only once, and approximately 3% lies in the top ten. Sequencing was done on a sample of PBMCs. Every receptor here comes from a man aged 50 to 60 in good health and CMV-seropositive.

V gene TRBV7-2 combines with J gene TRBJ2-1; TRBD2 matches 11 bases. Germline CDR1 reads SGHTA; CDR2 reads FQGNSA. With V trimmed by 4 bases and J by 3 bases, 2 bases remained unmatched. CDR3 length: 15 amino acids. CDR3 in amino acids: CASSSGTSGYNEQFF. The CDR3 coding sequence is TGTGCCAGCAGCTCCGGGACTAGCGGCTACAATGAGCAGTTCTTC.

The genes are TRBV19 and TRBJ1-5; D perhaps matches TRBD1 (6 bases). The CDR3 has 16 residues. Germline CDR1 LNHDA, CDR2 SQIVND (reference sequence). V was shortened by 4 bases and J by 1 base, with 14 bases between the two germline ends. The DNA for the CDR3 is TGTGCCAGTAGTAGAAGGGGGGGAGAAAGCAATCAGCCCCAGCATTTT. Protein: CASSRRGGESNQPQHF. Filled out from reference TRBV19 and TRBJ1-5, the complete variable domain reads DGGITQSPKYLFRKEGQNVTLSCEQNLNHDAMYWYRQDPGQGLRLIYYSQIVNDFQKGDIAEGYSVSREKKESFPLTVTSAQKNPTAFYLCASSRRGGESNQPQHFGDGTRLSIL.

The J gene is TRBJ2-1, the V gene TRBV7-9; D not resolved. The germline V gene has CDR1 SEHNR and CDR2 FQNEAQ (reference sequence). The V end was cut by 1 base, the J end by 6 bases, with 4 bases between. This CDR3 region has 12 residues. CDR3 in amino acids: CASSLVANEQFF. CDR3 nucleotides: TGTGCCAGCAGCTTAGTGGCCAATGAGCAGTTCTTC.

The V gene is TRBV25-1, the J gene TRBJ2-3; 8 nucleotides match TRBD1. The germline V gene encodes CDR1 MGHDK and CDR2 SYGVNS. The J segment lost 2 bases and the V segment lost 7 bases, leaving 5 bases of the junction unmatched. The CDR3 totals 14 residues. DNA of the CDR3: TGTGCCAGCACTGAGGACAGGGACACAGATACGCAGTATTTT. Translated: CASTEDRDTDTQYF.

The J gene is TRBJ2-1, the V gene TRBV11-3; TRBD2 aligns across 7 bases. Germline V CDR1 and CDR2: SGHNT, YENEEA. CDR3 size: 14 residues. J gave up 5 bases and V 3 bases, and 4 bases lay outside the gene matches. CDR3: CASSFGGSNNEQFF. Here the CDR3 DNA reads TGTGCCAGCAGCTTCGGCGGGAGCAACAATGAGCAGTTCTTC.

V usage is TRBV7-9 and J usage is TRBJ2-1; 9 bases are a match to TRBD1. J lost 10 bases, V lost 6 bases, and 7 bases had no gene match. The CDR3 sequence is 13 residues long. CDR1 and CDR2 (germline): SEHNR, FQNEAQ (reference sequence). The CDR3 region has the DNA TGTGCCAGCAGAGAAACAGGGGGCTGGGAGCAGTTCTTC. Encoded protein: CASRETGGWEQFF.

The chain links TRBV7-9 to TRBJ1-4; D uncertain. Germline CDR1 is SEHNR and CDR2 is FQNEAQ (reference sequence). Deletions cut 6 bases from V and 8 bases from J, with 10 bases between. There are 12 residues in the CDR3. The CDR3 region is CASRLTEEKLFF. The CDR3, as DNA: TGTGCCAGCAGACTTACAGAAGAAAAACTGTTTTTT. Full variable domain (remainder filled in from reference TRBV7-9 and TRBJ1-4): DTGVSQNPRHKITKRGQNVTFRCDPISEHNRLYWYRQTLGQGPEFLTYFQNEAQLEKSRLLSDRFSAERPKGSFSTLEIQRTEQGDSAMYLCASRLTEEKLFFGSGTQLSVL.

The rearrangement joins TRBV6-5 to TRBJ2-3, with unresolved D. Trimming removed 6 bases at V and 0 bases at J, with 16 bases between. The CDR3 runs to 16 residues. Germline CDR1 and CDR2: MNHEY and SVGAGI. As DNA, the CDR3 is TGTGCCAGCAGGTACCATTCCAGACAAAGCACAGATACGCAGTATTTT. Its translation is CASRYHSRQSTDTQYF.

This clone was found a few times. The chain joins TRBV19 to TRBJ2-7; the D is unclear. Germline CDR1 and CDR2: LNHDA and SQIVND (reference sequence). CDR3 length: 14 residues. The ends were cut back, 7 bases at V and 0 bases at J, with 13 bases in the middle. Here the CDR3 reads CASTDTSSSYEQYF. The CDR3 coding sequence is TGTGCCAGTACTGACACCTCAAGCTCCTACGAGCAGTACTTC.

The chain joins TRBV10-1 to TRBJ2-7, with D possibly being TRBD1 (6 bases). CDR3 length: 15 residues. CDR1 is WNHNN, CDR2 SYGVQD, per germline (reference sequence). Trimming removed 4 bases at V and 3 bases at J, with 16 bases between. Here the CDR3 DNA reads TGCGCCAGCAGTGGGCACCGGGACACCAACTACGAGCAGTACTTC. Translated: CASSGHRDTNYEQYF.

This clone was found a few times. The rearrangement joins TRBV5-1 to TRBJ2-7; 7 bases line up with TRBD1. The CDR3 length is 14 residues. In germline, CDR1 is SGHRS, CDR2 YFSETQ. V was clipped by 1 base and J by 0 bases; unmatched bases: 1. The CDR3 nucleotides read TGCGCCAGCAGCTTGCGGGACAGCTCCTACGAGCAGTACTTC. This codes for CASSLRDSSYEQYF.

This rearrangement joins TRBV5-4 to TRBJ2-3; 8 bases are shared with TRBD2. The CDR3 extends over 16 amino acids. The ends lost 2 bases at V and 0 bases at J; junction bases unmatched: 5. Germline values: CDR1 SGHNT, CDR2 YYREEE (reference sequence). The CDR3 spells CASSLRLAPSTDTQYF. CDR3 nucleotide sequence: TGTGCCAGCAGCTTAAGACTAGCGCCTAGCACAGATACGCAGTATTTT.

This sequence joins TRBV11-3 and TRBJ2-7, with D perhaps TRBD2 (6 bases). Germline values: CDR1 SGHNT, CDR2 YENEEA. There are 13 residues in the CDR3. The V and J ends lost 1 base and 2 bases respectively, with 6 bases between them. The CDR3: CASSLAGAYEQYF. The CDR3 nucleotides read TGTGCCAGCAGCTTAGCGGGGGCCTACGAGCAGTACTTC.

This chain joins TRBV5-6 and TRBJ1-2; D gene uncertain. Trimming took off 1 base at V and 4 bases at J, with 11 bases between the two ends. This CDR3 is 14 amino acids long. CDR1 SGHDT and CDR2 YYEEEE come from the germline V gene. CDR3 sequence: CASSLFEEIYGYTF. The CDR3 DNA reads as TGTGCCAGCAGCTTGTTTGAGGAGATCTATGGCTACACCTTC. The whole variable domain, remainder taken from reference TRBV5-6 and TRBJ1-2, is DAGVTQSPTHLIKTRGQQVTLRCSPKSGHDTVSWYQQALGQGPQFIFQYYEEEERQRGNFPDRFSGHQFPNYSSELNVNALLLGDSALYLCASSLFEEIYGYTFGSGTRLTVV.

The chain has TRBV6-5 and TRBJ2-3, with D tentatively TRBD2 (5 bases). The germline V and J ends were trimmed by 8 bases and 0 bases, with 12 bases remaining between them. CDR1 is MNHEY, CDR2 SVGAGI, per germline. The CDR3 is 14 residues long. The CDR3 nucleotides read TGTGCCAGCCGGTCAGGCGGGAGCACAGATACGCAGTATTTT. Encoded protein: CASRSGGSTDTQYF.

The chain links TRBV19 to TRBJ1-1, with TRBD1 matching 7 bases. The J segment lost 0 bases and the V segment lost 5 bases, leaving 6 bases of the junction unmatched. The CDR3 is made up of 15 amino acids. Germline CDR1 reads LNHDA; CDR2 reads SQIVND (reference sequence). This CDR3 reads CASSQTGTMNTEAFF. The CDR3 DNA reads TGTGCCAGTAGTCAGACAGGGACCATGAACACTGAAGCTTTCTTT.

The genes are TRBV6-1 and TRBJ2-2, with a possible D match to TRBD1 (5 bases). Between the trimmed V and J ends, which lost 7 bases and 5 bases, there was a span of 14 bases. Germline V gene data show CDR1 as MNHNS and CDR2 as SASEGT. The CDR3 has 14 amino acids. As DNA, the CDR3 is TGTGCCAGCAATATCGGCAGGGAAACCGGGGAGCTGTTTTTT. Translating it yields CASNIGRETGELFF.

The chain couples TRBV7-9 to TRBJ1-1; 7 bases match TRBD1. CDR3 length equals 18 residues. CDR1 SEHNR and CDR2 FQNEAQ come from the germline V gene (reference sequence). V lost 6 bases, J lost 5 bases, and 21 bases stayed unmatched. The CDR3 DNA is TGTGCCAGCAGTTCACCCCTACAGGGACAGCGAGGGGGGACTGAAGCTTTCTTT. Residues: CASSSPLQGQRGGTEAFF.

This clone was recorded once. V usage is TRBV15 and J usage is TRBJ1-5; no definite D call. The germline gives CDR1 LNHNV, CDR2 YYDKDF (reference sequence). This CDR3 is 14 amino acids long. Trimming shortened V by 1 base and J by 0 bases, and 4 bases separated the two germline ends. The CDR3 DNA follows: TGTGCCACCAGCAGAGGTCTTAGCAATCAGCCCCAGCATTTT. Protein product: CATSRGLSNQPQHF.

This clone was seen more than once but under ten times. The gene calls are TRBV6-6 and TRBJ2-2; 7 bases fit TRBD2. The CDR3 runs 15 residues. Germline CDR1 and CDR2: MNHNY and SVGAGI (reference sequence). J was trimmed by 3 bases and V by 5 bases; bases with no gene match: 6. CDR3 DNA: TGTGCCAGCAGTAAGGGCCGGGGGGACACCGGGGAGCTGTTTTTT. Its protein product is CASSKGRGDTGELFF.